This T cell receptor (beta chain) was obtained from a study of control samples from healthy donors and cancer patients (dated by TCRdb to 2018 to 2020). Note on this clone: The antigen it recognizes is unknown. No base quality information exists; no much larger clone differs at one position.

CDR1 LGHDT and CDR2 YNNKEL were looked up in the germline V gene (reference sequence). The V end loses 3 bases and the J end loses 8 bases, and a stretch of 16 bases separates them. Including the terminal cysteine and phenylalanine, the CDR3 comprises 15 residues. Just the 45-base CDR3 DNA is kept, in frame starting at base 1. Library creation used the immunoSEQ multiplex PCR assay. The table was pulled from immuneACCESS by TCRdb, which kept in-frame rearrangements only. Such tables lose some clones; where checked, under half of the loss comes from unresolved V genes, and the rest has no known cause. This sample comprises 150,000 or so clones, around 94% of them detected only once. The ten largest clones add up to roughly 13% of the sample.

Sequenced input: blood. The rearranged chain carries TRBV3-1 (or the pseudogene TRBV3-2) and TRBJ1-4; TRBD1 is a possible D gene, resting on 5 matching bases. The sequence derives from a man aged 35 to 55 in good health. DNA sequence: TGTGCCAGCAGCCACAGGGCCTGGGGCCGGGAAAAACTGTTTTTT. This encodes CASSHRAWGREKLFF.